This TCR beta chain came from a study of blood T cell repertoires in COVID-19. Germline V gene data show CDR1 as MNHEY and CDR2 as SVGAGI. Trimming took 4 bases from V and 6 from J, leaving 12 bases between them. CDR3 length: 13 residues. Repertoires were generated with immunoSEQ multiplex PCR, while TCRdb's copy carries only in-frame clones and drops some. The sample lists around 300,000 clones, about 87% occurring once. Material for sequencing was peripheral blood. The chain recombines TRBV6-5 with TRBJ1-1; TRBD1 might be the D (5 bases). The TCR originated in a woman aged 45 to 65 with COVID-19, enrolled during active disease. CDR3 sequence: CASSSRAGPEAFF. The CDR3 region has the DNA TGTGCCAGCAGTTCCAGGGCAGGACCTGAAGCTTTCTTT.